This T cell receptor beta chain was profiled in a study of T cell responses to AZD1222 COVID-19 vaccine. This CDR3 has 15 amino acids. Trimming pared 1 base from V and 5 bases from J, leaving 15 bases between. From germline, CDR1 is WSHSY and CDR2 SAAADI. Assay used: immunoSEQ multiplex PCR; TCRdb lists only in-frame clones, some missing. The sample includes 100,000 to 150,000 clones, around 89% of them seen just once. The sample here was peripheral blood, taken on day 0 of AZD1222 vaccination. The chain is built from TRBV10-2 and TRBJ2-7, with D perhaps assigned TRBD1 or TRBD2 (5 bases each). The receptor was isolated from an adult in good health. CDR3: CASSEYGREKDEQYF. CDR3 bases: TGCGCCAGCAGTGAGTACGGCAGGGAGAAAGACGAGCAGTACTTC.